What follows are 23 T cell receptor beta chains derived from one specimen sequenced in a study of cytomegalovirus exposure and HLA in healthy donors. Use of 60 Vbeta and 13 Jbeta primers characterized the PCR. Sequencing was performed with immunoSEQ multiplex PCR; in TCRdb, only in-frame clones are kept and a portion is missing. This table has about 140,000 clones, around 80% appearing once. The sequenced material came from PBMCs. The receptors here all came from a male donor in good health and CMV-seronegative.

In its sample, this clone was seen a few times. The rearrangement links TRBV9 to TRBJ1-2; D perhaps matches TRBD1 (6 bases). The germline V and J ends were trimmed by 3 bases and 2 bases, with 11 bases remaining between them. This CDR3 comprises 14 residues. From germline, CDR1 is SGDLS and CDR2 YYNGEE. CDR3 bases: TGTGCCAGCAGCGCCGGACAGCTGAACTATGGCTACACCTTC. Translated: CASSAGQLNYGYTF.

The chain couples TRBV6-5 to TRBJ1-1; no reliable D call. The CDR3 consists of 14 residues. The germline V gene encodes CDR1 MNHEY and CDR2 SVGAGI. Trimming left V 4 bases short and J 1 base short, with 10 bases between. The CDR3 loop is CASSFTGGNTEAFF. The CDR3 nucleotides are TGTGCCAGCAGTTTTACCGGCGGGAACACTGAAGCTTTCTTT.

The rearrangement uses TRBV7-2 and TRBJ1-2, with D possibly TRBD1 on 5 matching bases. Germline V gene lookup returns CDR1 SGHTA and CDR2 FQGNSA. V dropped 1 base and J dropped 7 bases, with 19 bases sitting between them. The length of the CDR3 is 16 residues. CDR3 residues: CASSLGRGPRWGGYTF. CDR3 DNA sequence: TGTGCCAGCAGCTTAGGGAGGGGCCCCCGGTGGGGTGGCTACACCTTC. The whole variable domain, filled in from reference TRBV7-2 and TRBJ1-2, reads GAGVSQSPSNKVTEKGKDVELRCDPISGHTALYWYRQSLGQGLEFLIYFQGNSAPDKSGLPSDRFSAERTGGSVSTLTIQRTQQEDSAVYLCASSLGRGPRWGGYTFGSGTRLTVV.

This chain connects TRBV10-1 to TRBJ2-5; D is possibly TRBD1 (5 bases). V lost 10 bases, J lost 1 base, and 10 bases lay in between. Germline V gene data show CDR1 as WNHNN and CDR2 as SYGVQD (reference sequence). The CDR3 extends over 12 amino acids. The CDR3 here is CATDRLQETQYF. In DNA form, the CDR3 reads TGCGCCACCGACAGACTCCAAGAGACCCAGTACTTC.

The chain recombines TRBV28 with TRBJ1-5; weak D call: TRBD1 (5 bases). The CDR3 contains 17 residues. Trimming pared 6 bases from V and 0 bases from J, leaving 18 bases between. Germline-derived CDR1 and CDR2 are MDHEN and SYDVKM. The CDR3 is CASSRPQQTDSNQPQHF. CDR3 DNA sequence: TGTGCCAGCAGCCGTCCTCAACAGACAGATAGCAATCAGCCCCAGCATTTT.

V is TRBV7-6 and J is TRBJ2-5; a weak D match, TRBD1 (6 bases). Germline V gives CDR1 SGHVS, CDR2 FNYEAQ. This CDR3 is built from 15 residues. Trimming removed 1 base from V and 4 bases from J, with 13 bases in between. The DNA for the CDR3 is TGTGCCAGCAGCTTAGATTTCGACAGGAGAGAGACCCAGTACTTC. It encodes CASSLDFDRRETQYF.

The chain has TRBV25-1 and TRBJ1-2, with no clear D. The CDR3 is 14 residues long. V was trimmed by 3 bases and J by 7 bases, leaving 15 bases between them. Germline CDR1 is MGHDK and CDR2 is SYGVNS. The CDR3 is CASSEPQARGGYTF. CDR3 nucleotide sequence: TGTGCCAGCAGTGAGCCGCAGGCCCGGGGTGGCTACACCTTC.

V gene TRBV5-1 combines with J gene TRBJ2-5; TRBD2 matches at 9 bases. Losses at the gene ends were 1 base for V and 4 bases for J; bases not matched to a gene: 8. This CDR3 contains 16 residues. Germline CDR1 is SGHRS and CDR2 is YFSETQ. CDR3 sequence (DNA): TGCGCCAGCAGCTTGACGGCTAGCGGGGTACGAGAGACCCAGTACTTC. It yields the protein CASSLTASGVRETQYF.

V gene TRBV11-1 combines with J gene TRBJ2-5, with 8 bases that match TRBD1. From germline, CDR1 is SGHAT and CDR2 FQDESV (reference sequence). V dropped 1 base and J dropped 5; count of bases not matched to a gene: 9. The CDR3 extends over 16 amino acids. CDR3 nucleotides: TGTGCCAGCAGCTTAGGCGGGCAGGGGGCCTGGGAGACCCAGTACTTC. It translates to CASSLGGQGAWETQYF.

The V call is TRBV4-1, the J call TRBJ1-5, with D perhaps matching TRBD1 (6 bases). The CDR3 is 16 residues long. Per germline, CDR1 MGHRA and CDR2 YSYEKL. V shed 3 bases and J shed 3 bases, with 15 bases lying between them. The chain's CDR3 is CASSQATQGPNQPQHF. In DNA, the CDR3 is TGCGCCAGCAGCCAGGCTACGCAGGGGCCCAATCAGCCCCAGCATTTT.

The DNA for the CDR3 is TGTGCCAGCAGTGCGGACAGCAAAGGATCCTATGGCTACACCTTC. Amino acid sequence: CASSADSKGSYGYTF. This chain connects TRBV2 to TRBJ1-2; D might be TRBD1 (6 bases). The CDR3 spans 15 residues. CDR1 and CDR2 (germline): SNHLY, FYNNEI. V was trimmed by 4 bases and J by 4 bases, leaving 16 bases between them.

This clone has more than one count but fewer than ten. The rearrangement links TRBV28 to TRBJ1-2; the match to TRBD1 covers 9 bases. Trimming removed 8 bases from V and 7 bases from J; junction bases left unmatched: 5. Looked up from germline, CDR1 is MDHEN and CDR2 is SYDVKM. The CDR3 is made up of 12 amino acids. CDR3 loop: CASATGGPGYTF. CDR3 nucleotides: TGTGCCAGCGCCACAGGGGGCCCTGGCTACACCTTC.

The rearrangement links TRBV18 to TRBJ1-5; 8 bases agree with TRBD1. This CDR3 spans 13 amino acids. Germline trimming cut 4 bases from V and 6 bases from J; bases unmatched to any gene: 2. The V gene's germline CDR1 is KGHSH and CDR2 LQKENI. This CDR3 is CASSLDRVQPQHF. The CDR3 DNA reads TGTGCCAGCTCACTGGACAGGGTTCAGCCCCAGCATTTT. Full variable domain (missing parts from reference TRBV18 and TRBJ1-5): NAGVMQNPRHLVRRRGQEARLRCSPMKGHSHVYWYRQLPEEGLKFMVYLQKENIIDESGMPKERFSAEFPKEGPSILRIQQVVRGDSAAYFCASSLDRVQPQHFGDGTRLSIL.

This clone turned up a few times. The genes are TRBV7-3 and TRBJ2-3, with D unclear. The germline V gene encodes CDR1 SGHTA and CDR2 FQGTGA. The CDR3 has 14 residues. V shed 8 bases and J shed 1 base, with 13 bases lying between them. CDR3 sequence: CASVHASGTDTQYF. The CDR3 DNA reads as TGTGCCAGCGTCCATGCGTCGGGCACAGATACGCAGTATTTT.

The chain is built from TRBV7-9 and TRBJ2-7; D remains ambiguous. Trimming stripped 2 bases from V and 6 bases from J, with 11 bases between. This CDR3 spans 13 amino acids. Germline V gene data show CDR1 as SEHNR and CDR2 as FQNEAQ (reference sequence). In nucleotides, the CDR3 is TGTGCCAGCAGCTTATCTCCTTCCGGCGAGCAGTACTTC. Protein sequence: CASSLSPSGEQYF.

With respect to this clone: Distinct nucleotide sequences in the sample also encode this CDR3. The CDR3: CASSPTGRTEAFF. CDR3 bases: TGTGCCAGCAGCCCTACGGGTAGGACTGAAGCTTTCTTT. The J gene is TRBJ1-1, the V gene TRBV9; D is ambiguous. The CDR3 spans 13 residues. With 4 bases removed from V and 5 bases from J, the gap between germline ends came to 12 bases. Germline values: CDR1 SGDLS, CDR2 YYNGEE.

As to this clone: The sample contains more than one DNA sequence encoding this CDR3. V is TRBV2 and J is TRBJ1-1, with D maybe TRBD1 (5 bases). This CDR3 region has 13 residues. Germline values: CDR1 SNHLY, CDR2 FYNNEI. V was clipped by 8 bases and J by 8 bases, with 18 bases between them. The CDR3 nucleotides are TGTGCCAGCTCCCCGGGGGTACTTTCCGAAGCTTTCTTT. Its translation is CASSPGVLSEAFF. Full variable domain (remainder filled in from reference TRBV2 and TRBJ1-1): EPEVTQTPSHQVTQMGQEVILRCVPISNHLYFYWYRQILGQKVEFLVSFYNNEISEKSEIFDDQFSVERPDGSNFTLKIRSTKLEDSAMYFCASSPGVLSEAFFGQGTRLTVV.

This clone was seen only a few times. The chain uses TRBV28 and TRBJ1-6, with TRBD1 as a possible D gene (5 bases). V gave up 6 bases and J gave up 1 base, with 22 bases separating them. CDR3 size: 19 residues. The germline V gene has CDR1 MDHEN and CDR2 SYDVKM. The CDR3 here is CASRRDSGSEWSYNSPLHF. CDR3 nucleotide sequence: TGTGCCAGCAGGCGGGACTCTGGGTCCGAATGGTCCTATAATTCACCCCTCCACTTT.

The chain employs TRBV2 and TRBJ1-2, with D maybe TRBD1 (5 bases). The V end lost 0 bases, the J end lost 4 bases, and 15 bases lay between the germline ends. Germline V gene data show CDR1 as SNHLY and CDR2 as FYNNEI. The CDR3 sequence is 16 residues long. CDR3 sequence (DNA): TGTGCCAGCAGTGAAGCCGGGGGGGTTCGGTTCTATGGCTACACCTTC. This gives the protein CASSEAGGVRFYGYTF.

This clone has just one count. The rearrangement uses TRBV5-6 and TRBJ1-2; D may be TRBD1 (5 bases). The V gene lost 1 base and the J gene lost 4 bases, with 8 bases spanning the gap. CDR3 size: 13 residues. Germline CDR1 reads SGHDT; CDR2 reads YYEEEE. CDR3 sequence reads: CASSLRQGYGYTF. The CDR3, as DNA: TGTGCCAGCAGCTTGAGGCAGGGCTATGGCTACACCTTC.

This chain uses TRBV5-1 with TRBJ2-5; 8 bases fit TRBD2. Trimming took 0 bases from V and 3 from J; bases not matched to a gene: 1. The CDR3 extends over 14 amino acids. In germline, CDR1 is SGHRS, CDR2 YFSETQ. This chain's CDR3 is CASSLAGGEETQYF. CDR3 DNA: TGCGCCAGCAGCTTGGCGGGGGGGGAAGAGACCCAGTACTTC.

The genes are TRBV28 and TRBJ1-3, with unresolved D. CDR1 is MDHEN, CDR2 SYDVKM, per germline. Trimming removed 1 base from V and 4 bases from J, with 14 bases in between. The CDR3 is 16 residues long. The CDR3 DNA is TGTGCCAGCAGTTTATCTTGGGCAGCTCAAGGAAACACCATATATTTT. This encodes CASSLSWAAQGNTIYF.

The chain is built from TRBV25-1 and TRBJ1-2; a weak D match, TRBD1 (5 bases). The CDR3 sequence is 12 residues long. The germline CDR1 and CDR2 sequences are MGHDK and SYGVNS. V was trimmed by 7 bases and J by 5 bases, leaving 11 bases between them. CDR3 region: CASTAGYYGYTF. The CDR3 nucleotides read TGTGCCAGCACCGCAGGGTATTATGGCTACACCTTC.